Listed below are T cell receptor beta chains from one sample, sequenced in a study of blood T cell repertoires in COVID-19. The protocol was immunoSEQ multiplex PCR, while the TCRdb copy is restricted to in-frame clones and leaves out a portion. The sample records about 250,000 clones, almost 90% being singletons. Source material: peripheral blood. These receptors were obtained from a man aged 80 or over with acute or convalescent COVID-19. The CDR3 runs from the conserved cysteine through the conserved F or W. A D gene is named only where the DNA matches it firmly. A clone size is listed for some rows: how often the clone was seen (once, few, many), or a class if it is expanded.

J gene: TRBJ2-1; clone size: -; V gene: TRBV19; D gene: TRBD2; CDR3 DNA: TGTGCCAGTAATGCGGCGGGGGGTCACTACAATGAGCAGTTCTTC; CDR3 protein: CASNAAGGHYNEQFF
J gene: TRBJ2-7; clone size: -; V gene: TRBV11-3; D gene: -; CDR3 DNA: TGTGCCAGCAGCCTAAACGCACGCGAGCAGTACTTC; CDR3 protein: CASSLNAREQYF
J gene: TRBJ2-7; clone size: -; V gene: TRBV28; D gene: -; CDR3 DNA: TGTGCCAGCAGTTTATGGGGCCGGCAGGAGCAGTACTTC; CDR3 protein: CASSLWGRQEQYF
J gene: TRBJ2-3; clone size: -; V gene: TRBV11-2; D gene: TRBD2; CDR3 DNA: TGTGCCAGCAGCCCGTGGACTAGCGGGGTCACAGATACGCAGTATTTT; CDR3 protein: CASSPWTSGVTDTQYF
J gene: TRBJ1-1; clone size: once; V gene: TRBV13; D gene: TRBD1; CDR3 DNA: TGTGCCAGCAGCGACCAAGGGACAGGGGGGTGGAAGGCTTTCTTT; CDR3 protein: CASSDQGTGGWKAFF
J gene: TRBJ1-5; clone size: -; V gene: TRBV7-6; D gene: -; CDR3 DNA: TGTGCCAGCAGCTTAGGTCCAGGCAGTCAGCCCCAGCATTTT; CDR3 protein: CASSLGPGSQPQHF
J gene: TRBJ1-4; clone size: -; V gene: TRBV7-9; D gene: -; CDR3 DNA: TGTGCCAGCAGCTTATTTGGGCAGGGAAAAGAAAAACTGTTTTTT; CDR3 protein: CASSLFGQGKEKLFF
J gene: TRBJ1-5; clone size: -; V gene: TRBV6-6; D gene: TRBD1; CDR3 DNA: TGTGCCAGCATTGACAGGGAGTCCCCTCAGCCCCAGCATTTT; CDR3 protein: CASIDRESPQPQHF
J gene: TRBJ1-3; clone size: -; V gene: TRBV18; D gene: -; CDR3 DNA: TGTGCCAGCTCACTGGGGCTCGCCTCTGGAAACACCATATATTTT; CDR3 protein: CASSLGLASGNTIYF
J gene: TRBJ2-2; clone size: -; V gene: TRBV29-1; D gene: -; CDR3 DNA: TGCAGCGTCCCGGACACGAACACCGGGGAGCTGTTTTTT; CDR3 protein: CSVPDTNTGELFF
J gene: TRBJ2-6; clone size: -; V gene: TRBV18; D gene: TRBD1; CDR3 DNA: TGTGCCAGCTCATCCGACAGGGCTGCCGGGGCCAACGTCCTGACTTTC; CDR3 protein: CASSSDRAAGANVLTF